This TCR beta chain was obtained from a study of identical twins. V dropped 8 bases and J dropped 2 bases, with 15 bases sitting between them. The CDR3 extends over 14 amino acids. Germline V lookup: CDR1 WSHSY, CDR2 SAAADI. Findings of the study overall: Models underestimated TCR alpha sharing (out-of-frame) in monozygotic twins.

One entry per CDR3 protein results from TCRdb running MiXCR on the 5' RACE reads. The table includes just under 550,000 distinct CDR3 sequences, 13% to 15% detected once. Points on this clonotype: Its antigen is as yet unknown.

This sample also appeared in a second study, on yellow fever vaccine responses in identical twins. According to that study: Twins reportedly appeared to share part of their vaccine T cell response while keeping part individual.

Specimen: CD4+ T cells sorted from blood. This TCR derives from a woman between 18 and 30 years old in good health. The chain joins TRBV10-2 to TRBJ2-5; the D gene is possibly TRBD2 (5 bases). CDR3 coding DNA: TGCGCCAGCCTCAGCGGCGGAACACAAGAGACCCAGTACTTC. The encoded protein is CASLSGGTQETQYF.